The 8 T cell receptor beta chains presented below share a single source sample, sequenced in a study of tumor and adjacent non-tumor tissue in lung cancer (dated by TCRdb to 2016 to 2019). Bulk unsorted tissue served as the source for RNA extraction, and RNA quality was assessed using a NanoDrop ND-1000 and an Agilent 2100. To prepare the library, multiplex PCR was applied. Reads for this sample came from an Illumina HiSeq 2500. TCRbeta libraries were constructed through three rounds of nested PCR with primers (Table S4) according to protocols adapted from ARM-PCR. The public reads were reanalyzed by TCRdb: fastp trimming at Q25, MiXCR alignment, in-frame beta chains only. CDR3 protein sequences are deduplicated, and each keeps its most common genes and DNA. In this sample the table shows around 200,000 distinct CDR3 sequences, 71% of which occur a single time. The biggest ten clones account for less than 25% of the sample.

Sequenced material: lung tumor tissue. The receptors come from a man between 60 and 75 years old with non-small cell lung cancer.

This rearrangement joins TRBV6-1 to TRBJ2-1; D perhaps matches TRBD2 (6 bases). Trimming left V 3 bases short and J 1 base short, with 10 bases between. The CDR3 is 15 amino acids. Germline V gene data show CDR1 as MNHNS and CDR2 as SASEGT. CDR3 sequence (DNA): TGTGCCAGCAGTGATTTGGCGGGATCCTACAATGAGCAGTTCTTC. It specifies CASSDLAGSYNEQFF.

Comments on this clonotype: The CDR3 ends on some other residue instead of the conserved phenylalanine or tryptophan, so this is likely a read error. The J gene is TRBJ2-5, the V gene TRBV29-1; 11 positions agree with TRBD2. There are 15 residues in the CDR3. Germline assignment: CDR1 SQVTM and CDR2 ANQGSEA. The CDR3 DNA reads as TGCAGTGTTGAATTAGTAGCGGGGGGGCGGGAGACCCAGTACATC. It yields the protein CSVELVAGGRETQYI.

Many counts were recorded for this clonotype. The chain is built from TRBV20-1 and TRBJ2-7; 7 bases are shared with TRBD2. V lost 2 bases and J lost 4; bases outside the gene matches: 8. This CDR3 region has 14 residues. Germline CDR1 reads DFQATT; CDR2 reads SNEGSKA (reference sequence). As DNA, the CDR3 is TGCAGTGCTAGAATCGGGGGGAAGACATACGAGCAGTACTTC. This translates into CSARIGGKTYEQYF.

Concerning this clonotype itself: Relative to the germline gene, one junction end is altered; a read error may explain this. The genes are TRBV20-1 and TRBJ1-5, with TRBD1 identical over 7 bases. CDR3 length: 16 residues. The V gene's germline CDR1 is DFQATT and CDR2 SNEGSKA (reference sequence). The CDR3 DNA reads as TGCAATGCTAGAGATTTATCGACAGGGTTTGATCAGCCCCAGCATTTT. This encodes CNARDLSTGFDQPQHF.

In the case of this clonotype: Being one base from a much bigger clone, this may be a read error. The chain recombines TRBV10-2 with TRBJ2-3; D is undetermined. CDR1 and CDR2 (germline): WSHSY, SAAADI. This CDR3 has 11 residues. CDR3 coding DNA: TGCGCCAGCTGTGAGTTGGCAGCAACGTATTTT. Amino acid sequence: CASCELAATYF.

A remark on this clonotype: Lacking the conserved final phenylalanine or tryptophan, this CDR3 likely reflects a read error. The J gene is TRBJ2-3, the V gene TRBV5-6; D is possibly TRBD1 (5 bases). Germline CDR1 reads SGHDT; CDR2 reads YYEEEE. Trimming removed 2 bases at V and 4 bases at J, with 8 bases between. This CDR3 comprises 13 residues. The CDR3 nucleotides are TGTGCCAGCAGCTTACAGGTATCAGATACGCAGTATATT. Its translation is CASSLQVSDTQYI.

Comment on this clonotype: The junction departs from the called germline gene at one end, perhaps through a read error. V is TRBV11-2 and J is TRBJ1-1; TRBD1 aligns across 8 bases. The CDR3 contains 14 residues. Germline V gene sequence: CDR1 SGHAT, CDR2 FQNNGV. The CDR3 loop is CASSPRQGRKEAFF. The CDR3, as DNA: TGTGCCAGCAGCCCGAGACAGGGGCGGAAAGAAGCGTTCTTT.

Comment on this clonotype: The junction departs from germline at one end; a sequencing error may be responsible. The rearrangement links TRBV6-6 to TRBJ2-1; D remains ambiguous. Germline V gene data show CDR1 as MNHNY and CDR2 as SVGAGI (reference sequence). CDR3 length: 16 amino acids. The DNA of the CDR3 is TGTACCAGCAGTTACGAAGTGGCGAGCTCCTACAATGAGCAATTCTTC. It specifies CTSSYEVASSYNEQFF.